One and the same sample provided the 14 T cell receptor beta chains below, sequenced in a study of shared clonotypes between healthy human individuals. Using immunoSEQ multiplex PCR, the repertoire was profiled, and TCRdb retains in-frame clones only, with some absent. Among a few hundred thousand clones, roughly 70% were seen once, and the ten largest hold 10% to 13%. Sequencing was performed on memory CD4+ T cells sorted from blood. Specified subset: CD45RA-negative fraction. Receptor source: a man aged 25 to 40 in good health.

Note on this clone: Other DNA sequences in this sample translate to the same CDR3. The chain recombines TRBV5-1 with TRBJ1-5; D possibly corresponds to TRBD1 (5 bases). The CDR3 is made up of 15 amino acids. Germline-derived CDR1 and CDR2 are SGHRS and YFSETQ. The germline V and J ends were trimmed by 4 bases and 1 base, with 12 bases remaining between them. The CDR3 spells CASSLSGGSNQPQHF. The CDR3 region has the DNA TGCGCCAGCAGCCTGAGCGGGGGAAGCAATCAGCCCCAGCATTTT.

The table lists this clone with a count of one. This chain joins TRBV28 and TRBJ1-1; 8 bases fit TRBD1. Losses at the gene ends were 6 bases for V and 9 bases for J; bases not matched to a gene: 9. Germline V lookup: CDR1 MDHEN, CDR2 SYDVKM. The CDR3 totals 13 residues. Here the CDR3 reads CASSEGQGVKAFF. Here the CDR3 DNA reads TGTGCCAGCAGCGAAGGACAGGGTGTTAAAGCTTTCTTT.

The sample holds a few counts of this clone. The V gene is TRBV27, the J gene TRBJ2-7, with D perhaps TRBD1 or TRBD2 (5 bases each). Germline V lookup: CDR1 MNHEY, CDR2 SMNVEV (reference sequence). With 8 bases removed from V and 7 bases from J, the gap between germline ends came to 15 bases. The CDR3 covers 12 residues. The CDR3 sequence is CASGRTGREQYF. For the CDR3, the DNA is TGTGCCAGCGGCCGCACGGGGCGGGAGCAGTACTTC.

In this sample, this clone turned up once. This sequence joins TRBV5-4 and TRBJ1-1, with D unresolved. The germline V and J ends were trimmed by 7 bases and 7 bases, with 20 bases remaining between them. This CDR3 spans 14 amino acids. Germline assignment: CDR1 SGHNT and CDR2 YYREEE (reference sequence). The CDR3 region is CASRREDGTGEAFF. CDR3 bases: TGTGCCAGCCGAAGGGAAGACGGAACCGGTGAAGCTTTCTTT.

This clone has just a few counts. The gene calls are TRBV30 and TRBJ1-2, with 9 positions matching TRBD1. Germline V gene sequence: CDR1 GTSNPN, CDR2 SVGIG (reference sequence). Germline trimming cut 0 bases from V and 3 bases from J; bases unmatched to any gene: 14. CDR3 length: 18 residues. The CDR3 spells CAWSVPRWRTGGDYGYTF. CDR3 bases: TGTGCCTGGAGTGTACCCCGGTGGAGAACAGGGGGCGACTATGGCTACACCTTC.

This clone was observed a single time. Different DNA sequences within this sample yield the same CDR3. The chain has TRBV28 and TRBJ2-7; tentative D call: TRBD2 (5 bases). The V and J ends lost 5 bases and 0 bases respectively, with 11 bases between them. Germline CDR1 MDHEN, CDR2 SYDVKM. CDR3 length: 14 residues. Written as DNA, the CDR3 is TGTGCCAGCAGTCCCCCCGGGGACTCCTACGAGCAGTACTTC. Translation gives CASSPPGDSYEQYF.

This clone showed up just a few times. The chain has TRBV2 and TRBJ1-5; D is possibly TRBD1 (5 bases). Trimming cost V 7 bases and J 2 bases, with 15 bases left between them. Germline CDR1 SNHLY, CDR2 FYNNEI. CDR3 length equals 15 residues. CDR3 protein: CASMTRRGGNQPQHF. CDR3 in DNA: TGTGCCAGCATGACCAGAAGGGGCGGCAATCAGCCCCAGCATTTT.

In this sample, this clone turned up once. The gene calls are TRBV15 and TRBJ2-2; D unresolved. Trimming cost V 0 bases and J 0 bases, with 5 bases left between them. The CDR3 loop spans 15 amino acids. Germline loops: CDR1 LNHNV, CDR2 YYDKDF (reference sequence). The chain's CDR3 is CATSREGTNTGELFF. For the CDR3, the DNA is TGTGCCACCAGCAGAGAGGGTACGAACACCGGGGAGCTGTTTTTT.

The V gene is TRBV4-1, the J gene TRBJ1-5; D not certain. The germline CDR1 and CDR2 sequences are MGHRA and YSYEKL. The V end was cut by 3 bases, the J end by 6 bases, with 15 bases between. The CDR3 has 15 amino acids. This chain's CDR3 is CASSHPVVVGQPQHF. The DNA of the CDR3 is TGCGCCAGCAGCCACCCCGTTGTGGTAGGTCAGCCCCAGCATTTT.

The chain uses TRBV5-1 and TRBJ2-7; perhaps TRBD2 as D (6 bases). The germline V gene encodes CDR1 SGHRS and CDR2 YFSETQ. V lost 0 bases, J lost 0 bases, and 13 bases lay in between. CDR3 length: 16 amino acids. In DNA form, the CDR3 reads TGCGCCAGCAGCTTGGCCCCCGGGACTCGCTCCTACGAGCAGTACTTC. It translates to CASSLAPGTRSYEQYF.

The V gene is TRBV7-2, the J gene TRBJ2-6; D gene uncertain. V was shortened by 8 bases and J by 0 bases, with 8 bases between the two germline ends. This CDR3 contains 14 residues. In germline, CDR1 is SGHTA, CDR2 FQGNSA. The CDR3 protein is CASPHDSGANVLTF. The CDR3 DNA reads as TGTGCCAGCCCGCATGACTCTGGGGCCAACGTCCTGACTTTC.

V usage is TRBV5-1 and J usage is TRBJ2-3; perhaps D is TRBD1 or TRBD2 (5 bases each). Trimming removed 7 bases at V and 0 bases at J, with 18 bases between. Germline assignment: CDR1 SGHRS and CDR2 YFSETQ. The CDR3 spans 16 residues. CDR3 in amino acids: CASATQGGLSTDTQYF. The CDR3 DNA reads TGCGCCAGCGCGACGCAGGGCGGGCTTAGCACAGATACGCAGTATTTT.

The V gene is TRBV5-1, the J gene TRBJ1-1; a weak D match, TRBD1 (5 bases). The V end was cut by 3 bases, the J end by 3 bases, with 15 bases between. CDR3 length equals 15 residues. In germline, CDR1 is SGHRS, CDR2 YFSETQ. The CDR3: CASSWGDSRYTEAFF. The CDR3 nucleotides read TGCGCCAGCAGCTGGGGGGACTCAAGGTACACTGAAGCTTTCTTT.

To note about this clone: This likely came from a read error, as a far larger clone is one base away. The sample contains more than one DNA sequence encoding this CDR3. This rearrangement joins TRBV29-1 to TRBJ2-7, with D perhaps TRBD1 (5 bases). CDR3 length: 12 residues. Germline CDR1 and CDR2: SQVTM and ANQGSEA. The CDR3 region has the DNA TGCAGTGTTCGCCAGGGCGCCTACGAGCAGTACTTC. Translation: CSVRQGAYEQYF.